Shown below are 4 T cell receptor beta chains from a single sample sequenced in a study of cytomegalovirus exposure and HLA in healthy donors. Primers for the PCR totalled 60 Vbeta and 13 Jbeta. Using immunoSEQ multiplex PCR, the repertoire was profiled, and TCRdb retains in-frame clones only, with some absent. Among more than 95,000 clones listed, 76% were seen once. The sample consisted of PBMCs. Every receptor here comes from a man aged 50 to 60 in good health and CMV-seronegative.

This clone was observed a few times. The chain has TRBV25-1 and TRBJ1-5; D gene uncertain. The germline CDR1 and CDR2 sequences are MGHDK and SYGVNS. The CDR3 has 15 residues. The germline V and J ends were trimmed by 3 bases and 4 bases, with 13 bases remaining between them. The CDR3 loop reads CASSDRGDENQPQHF. In DNA, the CDR3 is TGTGCCAGCAGTGATCGGGGAGACGAAAATCAGCCCCAGCATTTT.

This chain joins TRBV6-1 and TRBJ2-3; the match to TRBD2 covers 8 bases. The germline V gene encodes CDR1 MNHNS and CDR2 SASEGT. The CDR3 is 15 residues long. J was trimmed by 3 bases and V by 1 base; bases with no gene match: 3. The CDR3 loop reads CASSEGLAGTDTQYF. The CDR3 DNA follows: TGTGCCAGCAGTGAAGGGTTAGCGGGGACAGATACGCAGTATTTT.

The J gene is TRBJ2-3, the V gene TRBV13; TRBD2 matches 7 bases. The CDR3 consists of 16 residues. Germline lookup yields CDR1 PRHDT and CDR2 FYEKMQ (reference sequence). Germline trimming cut 5 bases from V and 4 bases from J; bases unmatched to any gene: 12. DNA for the CDR3: TGTGCCAGCAGCATCAGGACTAGAAGCCTGTCAGATACGCAGTATTTT. It specifies CASSIRTRSLSDTQYF.

This clone was counted between two and nine times. This chain uses TRBV19 with TRBJ2-2, with D tentatively TRBD2 (6 bases). Deletions cut 5 bases from V and 4 bases from J, with 17 bases between. Per germline, CDR1 LNHDA and CDR2 SQIVND (reference sequence). CDR3 length equals 16 residues. CDR3 nucleotide sequence: TGTGCCAGTAGTTCGGGGACTCTCCGGCTCACCGGGGAGCTGTTTTTT. Protein sequence: CASSSGTLRLTGELFF.